The 16 T cell receptor beta chains given below trace back to one sample, sequenced in a study of cytomegalovirus exposure and HLA in healthy donors (dated by TCRdb to the late 2010s). Library prep was done by the immunoSEQ multiplex PCR assay. In its TCRdb copy, this immuneACCESS table keeps in-frame sequences only and misses some clones. Where compared with another copy, unresolved V genes explain less than half of these, and the others have no known cause. The sample table holds about 110,000 clones, of which 95% were seen once. The ten top clones hold 0.67% of the sample. Sample: PBMCs. Receptors originate from a woman aged 18-29 years in good health and CMV-seronegative.

The chain employs TRBV6-1 and TRBJ2-5; 7 bases are shared with TRBD1. The length of the CDR3 is 14 residues. V trimming: 4 bases; J trimming: 1 base; junction bases outside the gene matches: 3. The V gene's germline CDR1 is MNHNS and CDR2 SASEGT. In DNA, the CDR3 is TGTGCCAGCAGTGCCGGACAGGCCCAAGAGACCCAGTACTTC. Amino acids: CASSAGQAQETQYF.

The J gene is TRBJ1-2, the V gene TRBV25-1; 12 bases fit TRBD1. After removal of 4 bases from V and 2 bases from J, the junction contained 2 bases not matched to a gene. Germline loops: CDR1 MGHDK, CDR2 SYGVNS. The CDR3 runs 15 residues. The CDR3 spells CASSGGTGGNYGYTF. The CDR3 nucleotides read TGTGCCAGCAGTGGGGGGACAGGGGGCAACTATGGCTACACCTTC.

The V gene is TRBV7-2, the J gene TRBJ2-1; TRBD2 agrees at 8 bases. CDR1 SGHTA and CDR2 FQGNSA come from the germline V gene. The CDR3 is 15 residues long. V shed 2 bases and J 0 bases; nucleotides not matched to a gene: 0. CDR3 residues: CASSLSGGSYNEQFF. The DNA for the CDR3 is TGTGCCAGCAGCTTAAGCGGGGGCTCCTACAATGAGCAGTTCTTC.

The gene calls are TRBV11-2 and TRBJ1-2; D gene ambiguous. V lost 2 bases and J 3 bases, leaving 7 bases between the germline ends. Germline values: CDR1 SGHAT, CDR2 FQNNGV. The CDR3 extends over 13 amino acids. CDR3 in DNA: TGTGCCAGCAGCTTAACTGATGACTATGGCTACACCTTC. Its translation is CASSLTDDYGYTF.

This clone has only one observation. The chain combines TRBV11-3 with TRBJ2-7, with D tentatively TRBD1 (6 bases). CDR1 is SGHNT, CDR2 YENEEA, per germline. The CDR3 spans 13 residues. Trimming took 8 bases from V and 5 from J, leaving 16 bases between them. Here the CDR3 reads CASASTGVNEQYF. The DNA of the CDR3 is TGTGCCAGCGCCTCGACAGGTGTAAACGAGCAGTACTTC.

V usage is TRBV5-1 and J usage is TRBJ1-6, with D possibly being TRBD1 (6 bases). V was clipped by 0 bases and J by 8 bases, with 18 bases between them. CDR1 and CDR2 from the germline V gene are SGHRS and YFSETQ. The CDR3 has 17 amino acids. CDR3 coding DNA: TGCGCCAGCAGCTTGGAAGGGGGGGCGAGGGGTGATTCACCCCTCCACTTT. It is translated as CASSLEGGARGDSPLHF.

This chain links TRBV18 with TRBJ1-2, with D perhaps matching TRBD1 (5 bases). The germline CDR1 and CDR2 sequences are KGHSH and LQKENI. The CDR3 runs to 14 residues. The germline V and J ends were trimmed by 1 base and 6 bases, with 12 bases remaining between them. The CDR3 region is CASSPRAGPNGYTF. The CDR3 DNA sequence: TGTGCCAGCTCACCACGCGCAGGGCCGAATGGCTACACCTTC.

This sequence joins TRBV7-9 and TRBJ2-1; the match to TRBD2 covers 14 bases. Germline assignment: CDR1 SEHNR and CDR2 FQNEAQ (reference sequence). The CDR3 has 17 residues. V was clipped by 3 bases and J by 8 bases; unmatched bases: 9. The CDR3 DNA follows: TGTGCCAGCAGCTTCTTGACTAGCGGGGGGGCAGTAGATGAGCAGTTCTTC. Encoded protein: CASSFLTSGGAVDEQFF.

This rearrangement joins TRBV5-1 to TRBJ2-3; D gene ambiguous. Per germline, CDR1 SGHRS and CDR2 YFSETQ. The CDR3 is 13 amino acids. The V end was cut by 7 bases, the J end by 3 bases, with 12 bases between. Written as DNA, the CDR3 is TGCGCCAGCCGCTCAAAAGAGACAGATACGCAGTATTTT. Translating it yields CASRSKETDTQYF.

The chain joins TRBV6-5 to TRBJ2-1; a possible D gene is TRBD1 (5 bases). Trimming left V 2 bases short and J 9 bases short, with 17 bases between. Germline V gene lookup returns CDR1 MNHEY and CDR2 SVGAGI. The CDR3 runs to 15 residues. The CDR3 here is CASSYAQGAQGEQFF. CDR3 coding DNA: TGTGCCAGCAGTTACGCGCAAGGGGCCCAAGGTGAGCAGTTCTTC.

This clone was counted only a few times. The CDR3, as DNA: TGTGCCAGCAGTGGCGGGGACGAGCAGTACTTC. Protein sequence: CASSGGDEQYF. This chain uses TRBV6-1 with TRBJ2-7, with TRBD2 as a possible D gene (6 bases). CDR1 is MNHNS, CDR2 SASEGT, per germline. V was clipped by 4 bases and J by 5 bases, with 6 bases between them. The CDR3 length is 11 residues.

The V and J genes are TRBV5-4 and TRBJ2-5, with 7 nucleotides matching TRBD2. Germline V gives CDR1 SGHNT, CDR2 YYREEE (reference sequence). V gave up 2 bases and J gave up 4 bases; unmatched junction bases: 8. The CDR3 is 15 amino acids. CDR3 coding DNA: TGTGCCAGCAGCTTTGACGGGGGGAGCGGAGAGACCCAGTACTTC. This encodes CASSFDGGSGETQYF.

The chain employs TRBV6-1 and TRBJ1-5; tentative D call: TRBD1 (6 bases). Germline-derived CDR1 and CDR2 are MNHNS and SASEGT. Trimming removed 6 bases from V and 0 bases from J, with 9 bases in between. This CDR3 region has 14 residues. The CDR3 DNA sequence: TGTGCCAGCAGACAGGGTTCTAGCAATCAGCCCCAGCATTTT. This gives the protein CASRQGSSNQPQHF.

J is TRBJ1-5 and V is TRBV27; D is unresolved. The V gene lost 6 bases and the J gene lost 4 bases, with 19 bases spanning the gap. Germline V lookup: CDR1 MNHEY, CDR2 SMNVEV (reference sequence). This CDR3 is built from 16 residues. This CDR3 reads CASSRHFPRRNQPQHF. The CDR3 nucleotides read TGTGCCAGCAGCCGACACTTCCCCCGGAGGAATCAGCCCCAGCATTTT.

The chain links TRBV5-5 to TRBJ2-3, with TRBD2 identical over 12 bases. There are 15 residues in the CDR3. CDR1 and CDR2 from the germline V gene are SGHKS and YYEKEE (reference sequence). Germline trimming cut 1 base from V and 15 bases from J; bases unmatched to any gene: 12. CDR3 sequence: CASSLSLAGGERSYF. The DNA for the CDR3 is TGTGCCAGCAGCTTGTCACTAGCGGGAGGAGAGCGTAGCTATTTT.

The gene calls are TRBV11-2 and TRBJ1-5; 7 nucleotides line up with TRBD1. Germline V lookup: CDR1 SGHAT, CDR2 FQNNGV. J was trimmed by 6 bases and V by 5 bases; bases with no gene match: 4. This CDR3 contains 13 residues. The CDR3 DNA reads TGTGCCAGCAGCCGGACAGGTAGTCAGCCCCAGCATTTT. Translation: CASSRTGSQPQHF.